The 18 T cell receptor beta chains reported below all come from one sample, sequenced in a study of radiation and T cells in renal cell carcinoma. The method was immunoSEQ multiplex PCR; TCRdb's version includes in-frame clones alone and lacks a portion of them. In the table there are 60,000 or so clones, over 60% of which are singletons. As to time point: blood 4 weeks post-SBRT, at nephrectomy. Treatment denoted: 15 Gy SBRT to primary tumor, nephrectomy 4 weeks later. Source: blood, taken from a patient whose treatment included radiotherapy and nephrectomy. The receptors derive from a man aged 55 to 70 with renal cell carcinoma.

The chain joins TRBV15 to TRBJ1-5; 7 bases line up with TRBD1. The CDR3 runs 14 residues. The ends lost 3 bases at V and 7 bases at J; junction bases unmatched: 6. Germline CDR1 is LNHNV and CDR2 is YYDKDF (reference sequence). CDR3 coding DNA: TGTGCCACCAGCAGCAACAGGGGTAACCAGCCCCAGCATTTT. Translating gives CATSSNRGNQPQHF. Drawing the rest from reference TRBV15 and TRBJ1-5, the complete variable domain is DAMVIQNPRYQVTQFGKPVTLSCSQTLNHNVMYWYQQKSSQAPKLLFHYYDKDFNNEADTPDNFQSRRPNTSFCFLDIRSPGLGDTAMYLCATSSNRGNQPQHFGDGTRLSIL.

The gene calls are TRBV5-1 and TRBJ2-2; TRBD1 matches 7 bases. The germline V gene has CDR1 SGHRS and CDR2 YFSETQ. Unmatched junction bases numbered 13, after V lost 6 bases and J lost 2 bases. This CDR3 is built from 17 residues. The CDR3 DNA is TGCGCCAGCATCAAATCCACCGGGACAGAAAACACCGGGGAGCTGTTTTTT. This encodes CASIKSTGTENTGELFF.

This clone was seen only a few times. The V call is TRBV18, the J call TRBJ1-5; tentative D call: TRBD1 (5 bases). V dropped 2 bases and J dropped 5 bases, with 19 bases sitting between them. This CDR3 is 17 amino acids long. Looked up from germline, CDR1 is KGHSH and CDR2 is LQKENI. The CDR3 reads CASSPGGGIGTDQPQHF. CDR3 nucleotide sequence: TGTGCCAGCTCACCAGGTGGGGGGATCGGAACTGATCAGCCCCAGCATTTT.

This clone was seen just once. The chain combines TRBV19 with TRBJ1-2, with TRBD1 as a possible D gene (5 bases). The V end was cut by 1 base, the J end by 8 bases, with 11 bases between. The CDR3 runs to 13 residues. CDR1 is LNHDA and CDR2 is SQIVND in the germline V gene (reference sequence). This CDR3 is CASSIVRGRGYTF. The CDR3 DNA follows: TGTGCCAGTAGTATAGTGAGGGGCCGGGGCTACACCTTC.

This chain links TRBV7-2 with TRBJ2-1; D remains unclear. The CDR3 length is 15 residues. Per the germline V gene, CDR1 is SGHTA and CDR2 is FQGNSA. V lost 4 bases and J 0 bases, leaving 10 bases between the germline ends. Here the CDR3 DNA reads TGTGCCAGCAGCTCGGGTGCTAGCTCCTACAATGAGCAGTTCTTC. Protein product: CASSSGASSYNEQFF.

The rearrangement uses TRBV5-1 and TRBJ1-5; 9 positions match TRBD1. V was clipped by 0 bases and J by 6 bases; unmatched bases: 7. There are 16 residues in the CDR3. Germline V gene data show CDR1 as SGHRS and CDR2 as YFSETQ. CDR3 amino acids: CASSLGGTGTGQPQHF. CDR3 coding DNA: TGCGCCAGCAGCTTGGGGGGGACAGGGACGGGTCAGCCCCAGCATTTT.

This chain joins TRBV18 and TRBJ2-5; no clear D. The V and J ends lost 8 bases and 4 bases respectively, with 8 bases between them. The CDR3 runs 11 residues. CDR1 is KGHSH, CDR2 LQKENI, per germline. CDR3 protein: CASRDPETQYF. The DNA of the CDR3 is TGTGCCAGCCGAGACCCAGAGACCCAGTACTTC. The variable domain in full, with the rest retrieved from reference TRBV18 and TRBJ2-5, is NAGVMQNPRHLVRRRGQEARLRCSPMKGHSHVYWYRQLPEEGLKFMVYLQKENIIDESGMPKERFSAEFPKEGPSILRIQQVVRGDSAAYFCASRDPETQYFGPGTRLLVL.

The chain couples TRBV6-6 to TRBJ2-7; D is ambiguous. Deletions cut 0 bases from V and 2 bases from J, with 5 bases between. The CDR3 is 13 amino acids. The V gene's germline CDR1 is MNHNY and CDR2 SVGAGI (reference sequence). The chain's CDR3 is CASSYSNAYEQYV. CDR3 in DNA: TGTGCCAGCAGTTACTCGAATGCCTACGAGCAGTACGTC.

This chain links TRBV10-3 with TRBJ1-4; a weak D match, TRBD1 (5 bases). Germline CDR1 reads ENHRY; CDR2 reads SYGVKD. The CDR3 loop spans 11 amino acids. The germline V and J ends were trimmed by 9 bases and 7 bases, with 9 bases remaining between them. In DNA, the CDR3 is TGTGCCATGGGACCGCCTGAAAAACTGTTTTTT. It specifies CAMGPPEKLFF.

The chain employs TRBV2 and TRBJ2-2; 7 nucleotides match TRBD1. Unmatched junction bases numbered 3, after V lost 5 bases and J lost 6 bases. The V gene's germline CDR1 is SNHLY and CDR2 FYNNEI. CDR3 length: 13 residues. CDR3: CASSPTGAGELFF. The CDR3 nucleotides read TGTGCCAGCAGTCCCACAGGGGCCGGGGAGCTGTTTTTT.

In nucleotides, the CDR3 is TGCGCCAGCAAGGAAGCGGGGGGGCCCCATGAGCAGTTCTTC. Encoded protein: CASKEAGGPHEQFF. The genes are TRBV10-2 and TRBJ2-1; 10 nucleotides align to TRBD2. Germline V gene data show CDR1 as WSHSY and CDR2 as SAAADI. V dropped 7 bases and J dropped 8; count of bases not matched to a gene: 8. The CDR3 consists of 14 residues.

The chain recombines TRBV7-9 with TRBJ2-3, with 11 bases aligning to TRBD2. With V trimmed by 1 base and J by 1 base, 7 bases remained unmatched. The CDR3 has 18 amino acids. Germline loops: CDR1 SEHNR, CDR2 FQNEAQ (reference sequence). CDR3 in amino acids: CASSLGAGTSGRTDTQYF. The DNA for the CDR3 is TGTGCCAGCAGCTTAGGAGCCGGGACTAGCGGACGCACAGATACGCAGTATTTT.

In nucleotides, the CDR3 is TGTGCCAGCAGTTTTTTTCCCCGGGATACGCAGTATTTT. It specifies CASSFFPRDTQYF. The chain recombines TRBV27 with TRBJ2-3, with D unclear. V lost 3 bases to trimming and J lost 6 bases, with 10 bases between them. Germline assignment: CDR1 MNHEY and CDR2 SMNVEV (reference sequence). This CDR3 spans 13 amino acids.

V and J are TRBV18 and TRBJ2-3, with 7 bases that match TRBD2. With V trimmed by 3 bases and J by 4 bases, 4 bases remained unmatched. This CDR3 has 14 residues. CDR1 and CDR2 from the germline V gene are KGHSH and LQKENI. CDR3 bases: TGTGCCAGCTCACCTCTAGCGGCCTCAGATACGCAGTATTTT. It codes for CASSPLAASDTQYF.

The chain has TRBV20-1 and TRBJ2-7; 7 bases line up with TRBD1. From germline, CDR1 is DFQATT and CDR2 SNEGSKA (reference sequence). This CDR3 is 11 amino acids long. Losses at the gene ends were 6 bases for V and 3 bases for J; bases not matched to a gene: 2. CDR3 amino acids: CSAWDSYEQYF. The CDR3, as DNA: TGCAGTGCGTGGGACAGCTACGAGCAGTACTTC.

The chain uses TRBV18 and TRBJ2-3; D gene unclear. Germline V gene sequence: CDR1 KGHSH, CDR2 LQKENI. This CDR3 is built from 12 residues. The V end was cut by 3 bases, the J end by 4 bases, with 5 bases between. The CDR3 sequence is CASSPSSDTQYF. The CDR3 DNA follows: TGTGCCAGCTCACCTTCCTCAGATACGCAGTATTTT. Full variable domain (outside the CDR3, taken from reference TRBV18 and TRBJ2-3): NAGVMQNPRHLVRRRGQEARLRCSPMKGHSHVYWYRQLPEEGLKFMVYLQKENIIDESGMPKERFSAEFPKEGPSILRIQQVVRGDSAAYFCASSPSSDTQYFGPGTRLTVL.

The chain joins TRBV6-1 to TRBJ1-1, with D hard to call. CDR1 MNHNS and CDR2 SASEGT come from the germline V gene. This CDR3 is 14 amino acids long. The ends were cut back, 1 base at V and 1 base at J, with 7 bases in the middle. DNA for the CDR3: TGTGCCAGCAGTGAAGTACCAACGAACACTGAAGCTTTCTTT. Its translation is CASSEVPTNTEAFF.

The table lists this clone with a count of one. The genes are TRBV9 and TRBJ2-5; D is perhaps TRBD1 or TRBD2 (5 bases each). Trimming pared 0 bases from V and 1 base from J, leaving 19 bases between. This CDR3 has 18 residues. Germline CDR1 SGDLS, CDR2 YYNGEE. In DNA form, the CDR3 reads TGTGCCAGCAGCGTAGCTAGCCGGGGCGGGCAGATCCAAGAGACCCAGTACTTC. Protein sequence: CASSVASRGGQIQETQYF.